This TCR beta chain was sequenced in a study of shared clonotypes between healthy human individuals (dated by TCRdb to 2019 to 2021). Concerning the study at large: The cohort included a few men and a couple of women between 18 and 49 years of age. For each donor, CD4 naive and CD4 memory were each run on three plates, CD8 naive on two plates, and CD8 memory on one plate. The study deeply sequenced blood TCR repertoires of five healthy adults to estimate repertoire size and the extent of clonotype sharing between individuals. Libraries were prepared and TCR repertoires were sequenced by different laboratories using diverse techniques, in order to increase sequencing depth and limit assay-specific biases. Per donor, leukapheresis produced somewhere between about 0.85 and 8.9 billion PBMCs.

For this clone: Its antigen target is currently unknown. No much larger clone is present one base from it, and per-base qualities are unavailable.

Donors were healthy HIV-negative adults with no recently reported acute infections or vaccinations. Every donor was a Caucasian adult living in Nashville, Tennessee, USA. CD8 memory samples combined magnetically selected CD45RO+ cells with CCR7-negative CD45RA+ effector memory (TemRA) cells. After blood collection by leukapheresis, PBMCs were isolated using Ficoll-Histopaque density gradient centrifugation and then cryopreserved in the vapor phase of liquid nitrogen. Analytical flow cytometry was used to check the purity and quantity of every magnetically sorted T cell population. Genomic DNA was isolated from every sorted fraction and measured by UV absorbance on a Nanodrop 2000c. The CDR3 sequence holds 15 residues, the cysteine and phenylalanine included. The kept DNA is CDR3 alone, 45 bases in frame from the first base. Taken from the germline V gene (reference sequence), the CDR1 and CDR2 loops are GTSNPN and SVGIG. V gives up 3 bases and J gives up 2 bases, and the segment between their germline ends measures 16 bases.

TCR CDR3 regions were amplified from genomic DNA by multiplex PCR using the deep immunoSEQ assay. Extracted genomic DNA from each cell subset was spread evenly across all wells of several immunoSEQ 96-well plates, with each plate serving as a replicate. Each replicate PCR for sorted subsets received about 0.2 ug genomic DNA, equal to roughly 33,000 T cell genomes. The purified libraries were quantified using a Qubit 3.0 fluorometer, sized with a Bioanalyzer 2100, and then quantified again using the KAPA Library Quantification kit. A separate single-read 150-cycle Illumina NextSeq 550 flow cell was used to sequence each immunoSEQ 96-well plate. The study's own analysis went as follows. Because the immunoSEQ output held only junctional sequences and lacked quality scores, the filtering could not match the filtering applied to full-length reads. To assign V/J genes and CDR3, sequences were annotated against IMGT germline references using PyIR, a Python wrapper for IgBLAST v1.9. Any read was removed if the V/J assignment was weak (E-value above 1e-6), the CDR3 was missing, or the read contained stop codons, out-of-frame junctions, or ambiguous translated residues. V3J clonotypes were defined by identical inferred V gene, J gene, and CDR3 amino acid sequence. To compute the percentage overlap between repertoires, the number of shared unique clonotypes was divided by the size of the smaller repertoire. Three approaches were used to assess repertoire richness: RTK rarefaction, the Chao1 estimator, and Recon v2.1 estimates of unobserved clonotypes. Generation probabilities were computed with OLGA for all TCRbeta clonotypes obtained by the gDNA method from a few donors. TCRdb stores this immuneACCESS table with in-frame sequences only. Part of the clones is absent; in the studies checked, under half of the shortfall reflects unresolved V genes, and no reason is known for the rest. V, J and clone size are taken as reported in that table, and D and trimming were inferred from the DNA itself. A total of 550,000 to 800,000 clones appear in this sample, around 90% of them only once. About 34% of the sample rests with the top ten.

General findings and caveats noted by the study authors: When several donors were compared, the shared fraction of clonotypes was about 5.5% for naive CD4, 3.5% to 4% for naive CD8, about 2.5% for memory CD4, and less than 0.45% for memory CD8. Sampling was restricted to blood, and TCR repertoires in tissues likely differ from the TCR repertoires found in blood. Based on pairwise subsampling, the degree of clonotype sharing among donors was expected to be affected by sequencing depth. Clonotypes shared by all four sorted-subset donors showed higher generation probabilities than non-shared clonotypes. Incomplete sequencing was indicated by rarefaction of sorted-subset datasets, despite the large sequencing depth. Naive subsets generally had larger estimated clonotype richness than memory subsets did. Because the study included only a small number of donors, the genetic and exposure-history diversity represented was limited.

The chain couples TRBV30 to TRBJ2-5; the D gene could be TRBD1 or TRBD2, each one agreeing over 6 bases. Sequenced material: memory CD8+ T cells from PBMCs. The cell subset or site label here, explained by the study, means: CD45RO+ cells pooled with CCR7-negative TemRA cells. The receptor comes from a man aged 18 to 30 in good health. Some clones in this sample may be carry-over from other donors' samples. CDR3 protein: CAWSLGGHFQETQYF. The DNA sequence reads TGTGCCTGGAGCCTGGGGGGACACTTTCAAGAGACCCAGTACTTC.